The clone carrying this T cell receptor (beta chain) appeared once. Its antigen is still unknown. Repertoires were generated with immunoSEQ multiplex PCR, while TCRdb's copy carries only in-frame clones and drops some. The profile covers over a million clones, with around 98% appearing a single time and approximately 0.45% taken by the ten largest. The data belong to a study of shared clonotypes between healthy human individuals. For the study at large: The study used three CD4 naive, three CD4 memory, two CD8 naive and one CD8 memory plate per donor.

The study, taken as a whole, reports: Rarefaction revealed incomplete sorted-subset sequencing despite large depth.

The sequencing input was naive CD4+ T cells sorted from blood. Subset noted: CD45RA+ positively selected. The clonotype comes from a man aged 25-45 years in good health.

CDR3 in DNA: TGTGCCAGCATCCTGATGGGGGATGGCACTGAAGCTTTCTTT. Its translation is CASILMGDGTEAFF. The chain uses TRBV5-8 and TRBJ1-1; perhaps TRBD1 as D (5 bases). This CDR3 is built from 14 residues. Trimming took 6 bases from V and 4 from J, leaving 16 bases between them. CDR1 and CDR2 from the germline V gene are SGHTS and YDEGEE.